Sequencing of this TCR beta chain was carried out in a study of OX40 agonist ivuxolimab in advanced cancers. In the study overall: Prior anti-PD-1, anti-PD-L1 or anti-CTLA-4 therapy was allowed; around 40% had some.

Study-level findings and limits: Clones of CD4+ and CD8+ blood T cells grew by week 6 at doses of 0.1 to 3.0 mg/kg.

The CDR3 totals 16 residues. V lost 3 bases to trimming and J lost 3 bases, with 17 bases between them. Germline assignment: CDR1 SGHAT and CDR2 FQNNGV. As concerns this clone: Its matching antigen is unknown.

Clones were read by immunoSEQ multiplex PCR, and TCRdb kept only the in-frame ones, dropping some. This table has 55,000 to 70,000 clones, nearly 90% appearing once. The chain recombines TRBV11-2 with TRBJ1-2; possibly TRBD1 for D (6 bases). The input for sequencing was CD4+ or CD8+ T cells sorted from blood, taken in a trial of the OX40 agonist ivuxolimab. This sequence originates from an adult with an advanced solid tumor such as melanoma, head and neck, liver or kidney cancer. CDR3 nucleotides: TGTGCCAGCAGCTTTAGGGGGGGGTTTGCAGACTATGGCTACACCTTC. This encodes CASSFRGGFADYGYTF.